This is a list of T cell receptor beta chains from one sample in a study of control samples from healthy donors and cancer patients. TCRdb's copy holds only in-frame clones and misses some; the assay was immunoSEQ multiplex PCR. The sample consists of 130,000 or so clones, roughly 90% of them appearing once. The sequencing input was blood. The receptors here all came from a woman between 50 and 59 years old in good health. CDR3s include the opening cysteine and the closing phenylalanine or tryptophan. A D gene is named only where the DNA matches it firmly. Expanded clones get a size class; other rows say once, few or many, or leave the size out.

>NA|NA|TRBV6-1|TRBJ2-5
TGTGCCAGCAGTGGGACCCGGGGACTCCTCGGCCAAGAGACCCAGTACTTC
CASSGTRGLLGQETQYF
>TRBD2|NA|TRBV2|TRBJ2-1
TGTGCCAGCAGTGTGTCGACGGGGGGCTCCTACAATGAGCAGTTCTTC
CASSVSTGGSYNEQFF
>NA|NA|TRBV13|TRBJ1-2
TGTGCCAGCAGCTTAGGTCGTGGCAGCCTTCACTCGGGCTACACCTTC
CASSLGRGSLHSGYTF
>NA|NA|TRBV6-1|TRBJ1-1
TGTGCCAGCAGTGAAGGGGTTCACACTGAAGCTTTCTTT
CASSEGVHTEAFF
>TRBD1|NA|TRBV6-5|TRBJ1-1
TGTGCCAGCAGAAGGGACAGTCAAACTGAAGCTTTCTTT
CASRRDSQTEAFF
>NA|NA|TRBV30|TRBJ1-2
TGTGCCTGGAGAGGATCGAAAGGGTCCTCTGAATACTATGGCTACACCTTC
CAWRGSKGSSEYYGYTF
>TRBD1|once|TRBV5-6|TRBJ1-4
TGTGCCAGCAGCTTGCAGGGGGCTAATGAAAAACTGTTTTTT
CASSLQGANEKLFF
>NA|few|TRBV14|TRBJ2-7
TGTGCCAGCAGCCTGCGGGACGGACCTTACGAGCAGTACTTC
CASSLRDGPYEQYF
>TRBD1|NA|TRBV27|TRBJ1-4
TGTGCCAGCAGTATACGCCGGGACAGGGATCCACTGTTTTTT
CASSIRRDRDPLFF
>NA|NA|TRBV5-4|TRBJ1-2
TGTGCCAGCAGCTTGATAGACAGAGCTAACTATGGCTACACCTTC
CASSLIDRANYGYTF
>TRBD1|NA|TRBV5-1|TRBJ2-3
TGCGCCAGCAGCATTGGGACAGGGGCTGATACGCAGTATTTT
CASSIGTGADTQYF
>NA|NA|TRBV3-1/TRBV3-2|TRBJ2-5
TGTGCCAGCAGCCCCCCAGGGCGAGAGACCCAGTACTTC
CASSPPGRETQYF
>NA|NA|TRBV1|TRBJ1-3
TGCACCAGCAGCCAAGATATCAGGGAGGAAGGAAACACCATATATTTT
CTSSQDIREEGNTIYF
>NA|NA|TRBV6-5|TRBJ2-7
TGTGCCAGCACGGCCGCGTCCTCCTACGAGCAGTACTTC
CASTAASSYEQYF
>NA|NA|TRBV5-8|TRBJ1-2
TGTGCCAGCAGCCTCACACAGGGTAATGGCTACACCTTC
CASSLTQGNGYTF
>NA|NA|TRBV6-6|TRBJ1-4
TGTGCCAGCAGTTGGCGAACTAATGAAAAACTGTTTTTT
CASSWRTNEKLFF
>NA|NA|TRBV6-6|TRBJ2-7
TGTGCCAGCAGTTACGGAGAATCGAGACACGAGCAGTACTTC
CASSYGESRHEQYF
>NA|NA|TRBV3-1/TRBV3-2|TRBJ1-2
TGTGCCAGCAGCCAAGAAGGGAGGGATGGCTATGGCTACACCTTC
CASSQEGRDGYGYTF
>NA|NA|TRBV18|TRBJ1-5
TGTGCCAGCTCATCAGGGGGCAATCAGCCCCAGCATTTT
CASSSGGNQPQHF
>TRBD1|NA|TRBV2|TRBJ1-4
TGTGCCAGCAGTGACAGGGGGCTATTAGAAAAACTGTTTTTT
CASSDRGLLEKLFF
>TRBD2|NA|TRBV28|TRBJ2-3
TGTGCCAGCAGTCAAATAGCGGGAGGGCCGTATGATACGCAGTATTTT
CASSQIAGGPYDTQYF
>NA|NA|TRBV25-1|TRBJ2-5
TGTGCCAGCAGTGAAGCGGCGGGACTTCAAGAGACCCAGTACTTC
CASSEAAGLQETQYF
>NA|NA|TRBV5-5|TRBJ1-4
TGTGCCAGCAGCTTGTTTGGGGGGCAGAATGAAAAACTGTTTTTT
CASSLFGGQNEKLFF
>NA|NA|TRBV11-2|TRBJ2-7
TGTGCCAGCAGCCTAACAGACAGCTACGAGCAGTACTTC
CASSLTDSYEQYF
>NA|NA|TRBV7-9|TRBJ2-2
TGTGCCAGCAGACGACACGACGGGCGCCTGAATAGGGAGCTGTTTTTT
CASRRHDGRLNRELFF
>TRBD1|NA|TRBV2|TRBJ1-1
TGTGCCAGCGAGACAGGGTATAACACTGAAGCTTTCTTT
CASETGYNTEAFF
>NA|NA|TRBV5-1|TRBJ1-2
TGCGCCAGCAGCTTGGTCGGCGAGGACCTCTATGGCTACACCTTC
CASSLVGEDLYGYTF
>TRBD1|many|TRBV30|TRBJ2-2
TGTGCCTGGACCCGACGGGACAGGGATACCGGGGAGCTGTTTTTT
CAWTRRDRDTGELFF
>NA|NA|TRBV19|TRBJ1-2
TGTGCCAGTAGCCAGGGCCAAGCAGGCTACACCTTC
CASSQGQAGYTF
>NA|NA|TRBV5-1|TRBJ2-3
TGCGCCAGCAGCTTGGAACTAACAACAGATACGCAGTATTTT
CASSLELTTDTQYF
>TRBD1|NA|TRBV5-1|TRBJ2-7
TGCGCCAGCAGGTTAAGGGGGCCTACGACCTACGAGCAGTACTTC
CASRLRGPTTYEQYF
>NA|NA|TRBV5-6|TRBJ2-3
TGTGCCAGCAGCTTGCTCCGCACAGATACGCAGTATTTT
CASSLLRTDTQYF
>NA|once|TRBV4-1|TRBJ1-4
TGCGCCAGCAGCCAAGTCCGAGACAGCAATGAAAAACTGTTTTTT
CASSQVRDSNEKLFF
>NA|NA|TRBV5-4|TRBJ1-2
TGTGCCAGCAGCTTAGTCGCGTCTAACTATGGCTACACCTTC
CASSLVASNYGYTF
>NA|NA|TRBV7-9|TRBJ2-2
TGTGCCAGCAGCCTGGACGGCTGGGAGCTGTTTTTT
CASSLDGWELFF
>TRBD1|NA|TRBV10-3|TRBJ2-7
TGTGCCATCAGACCGGGACAGGGATACGAGCAGTACTTC
CAIRPGQGYEQYF
>NA|NA|TRBV2|TRBJ1-1
TGTGCCAGCAGTACGCTTAGTGGGGGCAGGGGCACTGAAGCTTTCTTT
CASSTLSGGRGTEAFF
>TRBD2|once|TRBV9|TRBJ2-1
TGTGCCAGCAGCTCCGCGGGAGGTAGCAATGAGCAGTTCTTC
CASSSAGGSNEQFF
>NA|NA|TRBV6-5|TRBJ1-5
TGTGCCAGCAGCCAGGGACACGTTGAAAATCAGCCCCAGCATTTT
CASSQGHVENQPQHF
>NA|NA|TRBV2|TRBJ1-4
TGTGCCAGCGGAGGACAGCGGTCTAATGAAAAACTGTTTTTT
CASGGQRSNEKLFF
>NA|NA|TRBV11-2|TRBJ2-7
TGTGCCAGCAGCTTAGATCGAGCTGTCGGCGAGCAGTACTTC
CASSLDRAVGEQYF
>NA|NA|TRBV18|TRBJ1-2
TGTGCCAGCTCACCAACGGGACCGCCGAACTATGGCTACACCTTC
CASSPTGPPNYGYTF
>NA|NA|TRBV5-1|TRBJ1-2
TGCGCCAGCAAGCTCGCCAGGGGAGGTGGCTACACCTTC
CASKLARGGGYTF
>NA|NA|TRBV28|TRBJ1-1
TGTGCCAGCAGTTTTTACAGCATGAACACTGAAGCTTTCTTT
CASSFYSMNTEAFF
>TRBD1|NA|TRBV28|TRBJ1-1
TGTGCCAGCAGTTTAGTGTCAGGGGGACTGAACACTGAAGCTTTCTTT
CASSLVSGGLNTEAFF
>NA|NA|TRBV25-1|TRBJ1-1
TGTGCCAGCAGTGAATTAGTAGTCGGGTCTGAAGCTTTCTTT
CASSELVVGSEAFF
>NA|NA|TRBV30|TRBJ1-6
TGTGCCTGGAGAACCAAGGGGGGTGGAGGATCACCCCTCCACTTT
CAWRTKGGGGSPLHF